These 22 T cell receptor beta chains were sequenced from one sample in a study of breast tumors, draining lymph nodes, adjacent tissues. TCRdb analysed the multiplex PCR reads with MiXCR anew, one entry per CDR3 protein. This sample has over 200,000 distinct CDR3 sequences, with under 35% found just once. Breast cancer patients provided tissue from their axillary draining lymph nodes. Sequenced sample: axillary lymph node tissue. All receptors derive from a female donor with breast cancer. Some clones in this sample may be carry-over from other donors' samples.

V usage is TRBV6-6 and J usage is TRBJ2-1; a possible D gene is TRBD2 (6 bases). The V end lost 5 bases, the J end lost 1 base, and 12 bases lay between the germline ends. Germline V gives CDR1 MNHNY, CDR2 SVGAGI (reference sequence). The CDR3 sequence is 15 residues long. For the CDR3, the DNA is TGTGCCAGCAGTCCCCGTCGGGGGTCCTACAATGAGCAGTTCTTC. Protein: CASSPRRGSYNEQFF.

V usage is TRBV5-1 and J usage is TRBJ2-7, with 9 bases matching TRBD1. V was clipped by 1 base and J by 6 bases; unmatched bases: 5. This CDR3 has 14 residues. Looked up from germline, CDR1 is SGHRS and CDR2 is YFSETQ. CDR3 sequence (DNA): TGCGCCAGCAGCTTGCTACAGGGGGCCGGCGAGCAGTACTTC. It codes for CASSLLQGAGEQYF.

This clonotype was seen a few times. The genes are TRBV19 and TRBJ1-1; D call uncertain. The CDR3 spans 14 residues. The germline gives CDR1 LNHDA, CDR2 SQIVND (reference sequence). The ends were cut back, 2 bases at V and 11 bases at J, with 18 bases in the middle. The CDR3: CASSISGQALLAFF. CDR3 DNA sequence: TGTGCCAGTAGTATAAGTGGGCAGGCCTTGTTGGCTTTCTTT.

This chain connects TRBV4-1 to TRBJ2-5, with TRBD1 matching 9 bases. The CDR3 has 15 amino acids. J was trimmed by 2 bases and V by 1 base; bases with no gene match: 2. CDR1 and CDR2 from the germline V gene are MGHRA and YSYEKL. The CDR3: CASSQADRGQETQYF. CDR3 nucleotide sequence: TGCGCCAGCAGCCAAGCCGACAGGGGGCAAGAGACCCAGTACTTC.

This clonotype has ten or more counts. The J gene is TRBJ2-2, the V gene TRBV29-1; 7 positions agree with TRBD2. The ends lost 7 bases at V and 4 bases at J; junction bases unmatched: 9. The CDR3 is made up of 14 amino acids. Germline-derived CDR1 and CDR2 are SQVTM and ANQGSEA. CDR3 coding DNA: TGCAGCGCCCGTGGACTAGAAGGCACCGGGGAGCTGTTTTTT. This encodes CSARGLEGTGELFF.

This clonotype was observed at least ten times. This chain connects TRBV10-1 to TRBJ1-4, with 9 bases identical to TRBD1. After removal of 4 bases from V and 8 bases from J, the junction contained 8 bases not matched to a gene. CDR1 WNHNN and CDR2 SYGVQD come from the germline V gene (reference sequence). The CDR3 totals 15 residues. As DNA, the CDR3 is TGCGCCAGCAGTGGAGCGGGACAGGGAGAGGAAAAACTGTTTTTT. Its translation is CASSGAGQGEEKLFF.

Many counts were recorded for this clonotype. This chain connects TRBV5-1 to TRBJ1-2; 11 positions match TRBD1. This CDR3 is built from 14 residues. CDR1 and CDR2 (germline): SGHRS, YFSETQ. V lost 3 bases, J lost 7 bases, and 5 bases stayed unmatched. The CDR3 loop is CASSSTGQGGGYTF. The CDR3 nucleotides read TGCGCCAGCAGCTCCACGGGACAGGGGGGTGGCTACACCTTC.

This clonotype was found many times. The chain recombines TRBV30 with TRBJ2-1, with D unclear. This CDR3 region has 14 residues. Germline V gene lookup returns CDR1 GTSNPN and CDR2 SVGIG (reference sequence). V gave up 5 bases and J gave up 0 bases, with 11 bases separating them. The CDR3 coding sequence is TGTGCCTGGGGAACAACTTACTCCTACAATGAGCAGTTCTTC. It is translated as CAWGTTYSYNEQFF.

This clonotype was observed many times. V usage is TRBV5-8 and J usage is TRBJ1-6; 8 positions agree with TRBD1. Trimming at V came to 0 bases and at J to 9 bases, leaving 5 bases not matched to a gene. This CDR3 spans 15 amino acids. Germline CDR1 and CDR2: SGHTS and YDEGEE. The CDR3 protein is CASSLGRGPTSPLHF. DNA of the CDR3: TGTGCCAGCAGCTTGGGCAGGGGGCCAACTTCACCCCTCCACTTT. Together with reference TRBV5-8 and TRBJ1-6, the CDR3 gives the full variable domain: EAGVTQSPTHLIKTRGQQATLRCSPISGHTSVYWYQQALGLGLQFLLWYDEGEERNRGNFPPRFSGRQFPNYSSELNVNALELEDSALYLCASSLGRGPTSPLHFGNGTRLTVT.

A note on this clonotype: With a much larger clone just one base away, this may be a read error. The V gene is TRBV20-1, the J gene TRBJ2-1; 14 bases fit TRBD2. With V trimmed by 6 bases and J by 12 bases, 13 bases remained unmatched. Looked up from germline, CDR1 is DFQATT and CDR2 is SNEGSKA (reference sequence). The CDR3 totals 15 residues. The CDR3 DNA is TGCAGTGCACCCCGAGCGGGACTAGCGGGAGATGGGCAGTTCTTC. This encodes CSAPRAGLAGDGQFF.

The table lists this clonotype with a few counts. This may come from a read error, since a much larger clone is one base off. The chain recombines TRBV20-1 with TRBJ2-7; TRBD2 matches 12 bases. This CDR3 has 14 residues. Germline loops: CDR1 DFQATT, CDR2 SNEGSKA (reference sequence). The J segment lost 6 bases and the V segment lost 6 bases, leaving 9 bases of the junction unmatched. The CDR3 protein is CSAQTSGSISEQYF. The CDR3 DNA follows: TGCAGTGCGCAGACTAGCGGGAGTATCTCCGAGCAGTACTTC.

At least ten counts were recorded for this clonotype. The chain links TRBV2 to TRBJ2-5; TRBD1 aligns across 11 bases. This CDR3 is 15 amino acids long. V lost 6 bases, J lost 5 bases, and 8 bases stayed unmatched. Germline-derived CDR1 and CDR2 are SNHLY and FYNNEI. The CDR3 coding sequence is TGTGCCAGCAGCGTGGACAGGGGGCTAGGGGAGACCCAGTACTTC. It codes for CASSVDRGLGETQYF.

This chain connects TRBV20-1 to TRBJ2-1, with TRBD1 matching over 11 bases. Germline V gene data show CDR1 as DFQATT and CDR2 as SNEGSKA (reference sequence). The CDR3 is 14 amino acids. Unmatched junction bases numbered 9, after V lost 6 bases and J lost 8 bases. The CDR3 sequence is CSAVGTGGVDEQFF. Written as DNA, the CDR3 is TGCAGTGCAGTGGGGACAGGGGGGGTCGATGAGCAGTTCTTC.

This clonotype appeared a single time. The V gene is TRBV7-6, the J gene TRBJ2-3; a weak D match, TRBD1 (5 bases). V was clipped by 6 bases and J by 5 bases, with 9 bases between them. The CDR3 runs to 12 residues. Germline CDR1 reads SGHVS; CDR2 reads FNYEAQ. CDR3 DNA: TGTGCCAGCAGTGTGGGGCGAGATACGCAGTATTTT. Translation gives CASSVGRDTQYF.

CDR3 nucleotide sequence: TGTGCCATCAGTGGAACAGGGGGAGGCGCTGAAGCTTTCTTT. Residues: CAISGTGGGAEAFF. This chain joins TRBV10-3 and TRBJ1-1, with 8 bases lining up with TRBD1. Germline loops: CDR1 ENHRY, CDR2 SYGVKD. The V and J ends lost 4 bases and 6 bases, in that order; junction bases with no gene match: 7. This CDR3 is 14 amino acids long.

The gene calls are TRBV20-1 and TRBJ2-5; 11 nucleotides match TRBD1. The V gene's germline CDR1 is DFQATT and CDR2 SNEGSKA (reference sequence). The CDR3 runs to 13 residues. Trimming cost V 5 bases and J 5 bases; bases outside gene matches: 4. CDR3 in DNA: TGCAGTGCTGGACAGGGGGCCGGGGAGACCCAGTACTTC. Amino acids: CSAGQGAGETQYF.

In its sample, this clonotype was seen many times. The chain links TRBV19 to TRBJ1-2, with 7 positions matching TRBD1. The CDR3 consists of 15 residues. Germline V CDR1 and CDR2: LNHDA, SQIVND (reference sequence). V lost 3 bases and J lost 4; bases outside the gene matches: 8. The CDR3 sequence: CASSIDRALFYGYTF. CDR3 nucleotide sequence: TGTGCCAGTAGTATCGACAGGGCCCTTTTCTATGGCTACACCTTC. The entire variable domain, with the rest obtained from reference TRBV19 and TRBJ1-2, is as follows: DGGITQSPKYLFRKEGQNVTLSCEQNLNHDAMYWYRQDPGQGLRLIYYSQIVNDFQKGDIAEGYSVSREKKESFPLTVTSAQKNPTAFYLCASSIDRALFYGYTFGSGTRLTVV.

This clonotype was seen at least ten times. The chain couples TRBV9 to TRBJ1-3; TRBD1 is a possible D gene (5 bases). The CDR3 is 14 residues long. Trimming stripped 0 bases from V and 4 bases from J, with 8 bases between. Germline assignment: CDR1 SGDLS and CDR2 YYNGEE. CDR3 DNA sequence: TGTGCCAGCAGCGTAGCAGGGTACGGAAACACCATATATTTT. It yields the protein CASSVAGYGNTIYF.

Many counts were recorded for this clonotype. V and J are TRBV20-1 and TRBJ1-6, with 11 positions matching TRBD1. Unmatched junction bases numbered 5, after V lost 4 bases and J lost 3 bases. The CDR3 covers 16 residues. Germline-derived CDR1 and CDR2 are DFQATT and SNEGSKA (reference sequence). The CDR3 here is CSAIGTGGIYNSPLHF. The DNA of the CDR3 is TGCAGTGCTATAGGGACAGGGGGTATCTATAATTCACCCCTCCACTTT.

The CDR3 DNA sequence: TGTGCCAGCAGCTTAGGCACTATAACCCAGGGCATTCAGTACTTC. Its translation: CASSLGTITQGIQYF. The chain combines TRBV11-3 with TRBJ2-4; tentative D call: TRBD1 (5 bases). Trimming removed 1 base from V and 9 bases from J, with 16 bases in between. The CDR3 extends over 15 amino acids. Germline V gene data show CDR1 as SGHNT and CDR2 as YENEEA.

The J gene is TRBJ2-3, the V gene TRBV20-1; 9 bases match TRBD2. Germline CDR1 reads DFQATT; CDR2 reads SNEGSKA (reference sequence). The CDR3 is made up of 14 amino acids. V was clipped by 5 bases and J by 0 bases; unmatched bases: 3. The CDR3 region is CSARSGRSTDTQYF. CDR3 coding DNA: TGCAGTGCTCGTAGCGGGAGAAGCACAGATACGCAGTATTTT.

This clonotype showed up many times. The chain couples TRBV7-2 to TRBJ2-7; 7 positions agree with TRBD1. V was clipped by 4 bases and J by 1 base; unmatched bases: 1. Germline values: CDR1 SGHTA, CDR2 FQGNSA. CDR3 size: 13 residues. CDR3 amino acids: CASSWGQSYEQYF. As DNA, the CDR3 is TGTGCCAGCAGCTGGGGACAGTCCTACGAGCAGTACTTC.